This T cell receptor beta chain was retrieved from a study of T cells in Graves' hyperthyroidism and ophthalmopathy. General observations from the study: Among clonotypes expanded in thyroid above 0.001, most were also found in blood.

V was shortened by 0 bases and J by 4 bases, with 19 bases between the two germline ends. The germline V gene has CDR1 SGHRS and CDR2 YFSETQ. This CDR3 is 17 amino acids long. With respect to this clonotype: As yet, its antigen is unknown.

The source material, RNA transcripts, was used to amplify TCR beta CDR3 regions. The TCR CDR3 first-round RT-PCR relied on the HTBI primer set. TCRdb redid the calling of the multiplex PCR reads with MiXCR, one entry per CDR3 protein. This table has some 550,000 distinct CDR3 sequences, around 21% appearing once. This receptor was obtained from a man younger than 35 with Graves' hyperthyroidism. Sequencing input: blood. V and J are TRBV5-1 and TRBJ1-1; the D is unclear. The CDR3 DNA is TGCGCCAGCAGCTTGGTCCGGAGCCAAGTCTCGTTCACTGAAGCTTTCTTT. This codes for CASSLVRSQVSFTEAFF.